This T cell receptor beta chain was retrieved from a study of beta chain features in type 1 diabetes. Whole-study findings and limits: Reduced insertions and increased deletions marked VDJ junctions in type 1 diabetes patients.

Of note for this clone: Its specificity is unknown.

Reverse transcribing all isolated RNA meant expressed TCRB transcripts were sequenced. Libraries were prepared by immunoSEQ multiplex PCR; TCRdb keeps only in-frame clonotypes and omits some of them. Of approximately 380,000 clones listed, roughly 16% were seen once; the top ten hold under 0.02%. The germline V gene encodes CDR1 SGHRS and CDR2 YFSETQ. CDR3 length equals 13 residues. V lost 0 bases, J lost 7 bases, and 10 bases lay in between. The clonotype comes from a young woman in good health. Sequencing was carried out using naive CD4+ T cells from blood. The rearrangement uses TRBV5-1 and TRBJ1-1, with D unresolved. The CDR3 nucleotides are TGCGCCAGCAGCTTGGCTAGCGAGGGTGAAGCTTTCTTT. Protein sequence: CASSLASEGEAFF.